A single sample is the source of the 14 T cell receptor beta chains below, sequenced in a study of cytomegalovirus exposure and HLA in healthy donors. Data came from immunoSEQ multiplex PCR; TCRdb stores just in-frame clones and leaves some out. This table has 150,000 to 200,000 clones, roughly 86% appearing once. The sequenced material came from PBMCs. Receptor source: a young man in good health and CMV-seropositive.

The chain is built from TRBV7-3 and TRBJ1-1; D might be TRBD1 (6 bases). The CDR3 length is 16 residues. Germline CDR1 reads SGHTA; CDR2 reads FQGTGA. V was shortened by 0 bases and J by 1 base, with 12 bases between the two germline ends. The CDR3 is CASSLTPPGQNTEAFF. The DNA for the CDR3 is TGTGCCAGCAGCTTAACCCCGCCGGGACAGAACACTGAAGCTTTCTTT.

The J gene is TRBJ2-5, the V gene TRBV5-1; 10 bases line up with TRBD1. The V gene's germline CDR1 is SGHRS and CDR2 YFSETQ. The V gene end was trimmed by 7 bases and the J gene end by 4 bases; junction bases not matched to a gene: 7. There are 14 residues in the CDR3. The CDR3 coding sequence is TGCGCCAGCTCCGGGACAGGGGTATTAGAGACCCAGTACTTC. It yields the protein CASSGTGVLETQYF.

This chain uses TRBV11-2 with TRBJ2-7, with D possibly matching TRBD2 (5 bases). V dropped 2 bases and J dropped 2 bases, with 13 bases sitting between them. CDR1 is SGHAT, CDR2 FQNNGV, per germline. This CDR3 has 15 residues. CDR3 nucleotide sequence: TGTGCCAGCAGCTTATACGAGGGCACGGCCTACGAGCAGTACTTC. Protein sequence: CASSLYEGTAYEQYF.

The chain has TRBV7-9 and TRBJ1-4; no reliable D call. Looked up from germline, CDR1 is SEHNR and CDR2 is FQNEAQ (reference sequence). The CDR3 is made up of 14 amino acids. Trimming pared 1 base from V and 5 bases from J, leaving 8 bases between. CDR3 region: CASSLDGLNEKLFF. The DNA for the CDR3 is TGTGCCAGCAGCTTAGACGGACTAAATGAAAAACTGTTTTTT.

The chain links TRBV28 to TRBJ2-7; TRBD2 aligns across 10 bases. The CDR3 loop spans 15 amino acids. Losses at the gene ends were 2 bases for V and 7 bases for J; bases not matched to a gene: 8. The germline gives CDR1 MDHEN, CDR2 SYDVKM. The CDR3 here is CASSLKLAGEKEQYF. DNA for the CDR3: TGTGCCAGCAGTTTAAAGCTAGCGGGAGAGAAGGAGCAGTACTTC. Full variable domain (remainder filled in from reference TRBV28 and TRBJ2-7): DVKVTQSSRYLVKRTGEKVFLECVQDMDHENMFWYRQDPGLGLRLIYFSYDVKMKEKGDIPEGYSVSREKKERFSLILESASTNQTSMYLCASSLKLAGEKEQYFGPGTRLTVT.

The V call is TRBV2, the J call TRBJ2-5; D not certain. V was shortened by 4 bases and J by 0 bases, with 9 bases between the two germline ends. CDR1 and CDR2 (germline): SNHLY, FYNNEI. CDR3 length: 14 amino acids. CDR3 in amino acids: CASSGAPYQETQYF. The CDR3 nucleotides are TGTGCCAGCAGTGGGGCCCCGTACCAAGAGACCCAGTACTTC.

This chain joins TRBV2 and TRBJ2-7; TRBD1 aligns across 7 bases. Germline CDR1 SNHLY, CDR2 FYNNEI. V was pared by 3 bases and J by 4 bases, with 6 bases of the junction left unmatched. This CDR3 is 14 amino acids long. DNA for the CDR3: TGTGCCAGCAGTGATAGAGGGGGCCTTTACGAGCAGTACTTC. As protein: CASSDRGGLYEQYF.

The rearrangement joins TRBV11-2 to TRBJ2-7; maybe TRBD1 (5 bases). Looked up from germline, CDR1 is SGHAT and CDR2 is FQNNGV. The CDR3 consists of 14 residues. V lost 5 bases to trimming and J lost 6 bases, with 17 bases between them. CDR3 DNA: TGTGCCAGCAGCCCCCGGCACTTAGGGGTCGAGCAGTACTTC. This gives the protein CASSPRHLGVEQYF.

The chain links TRBV7-9 to TRBJ1-5; D not resolved. V lost 5 bases, J lost 7 bases, and 15 bases lay in between. The CDR3 runs to 14 residues. Germline CDR1 reads SEHNR; CDR2 reads FQNEAQ (reference sequence). The CDR3 DNA reads as TGTGCCAGCAGCCTTGACGCCGCGGGACAGCCCCAGCATTTT. This encodes CASSLDAAGQPQHF. Full variable domain (remainder filled in from reference TRBV7-9 and TRBJ1-5): DTGVSQNPRHKITKRGQNVTFRCDPISEHNRLYWYRQTLGQGPEFLTYFQNEAQLEKSRLLSDRFSAERPKGSFSTLEIQRTEQGDSAMYLCASSLDAAGQPQHFGDGTRLSIL.

This chain links TRBV5-1 with TRBJ2-1; D is possibly TRBD2 (6 bases). The CDR3 consists of 17 residues. V was pared by 3 bases and J by 0 bases, with 16 bases between. Germline V CDR1 and CDR2: SGHRS, YFSETQ. The chain's CDR3 is CASSSKFSGGSYNEQFF. CDR3 sequence (DNA): TGCGCCAGCAGCTCCAAGTTTAGCGGAGGCTCCTACAATGAGCAGTTCTTC.

This clone appeared a few times. The rearrangement links TRBV30 to TRBJ1-1, with D possibly TRBD1 on 5 matching bases. Trimming stripped 2 bases from V and 5 bases from J, with 12 bases between. CDR3 size: 13 residues. The germline V gene has CDR1 GTSNPN and CDR2 SVGIG (reference sequence). DNA for the CDR3: TGTGCCTGGAGTCAGGGCGATGGGACTGAAGCTTTCTTT. It yields the protein CAWSQGDGTEAFF. Supplemented by reference TRBV30 and TRBJ1-1, the full variable domain reads SQTIHQWPATLVQPVGSPLSLECTVEGTSNPNLYWYRQAAGRGLQLLFYSVGIGQISSEVPQNLSASRPQDRQFILSSKKLLLSDSGFYLCAWSQGDGTEAFFGQGTRLTVV.

The chain has TRBV5-4 and TRBJ1-2; D is undetermined. V dropped 7 bases and J dropped 0 bases, with 16 bases sitting between them. Germline V gene lookup returns CDR1 SGHNT and CDR2 YYREEE (reference sequence). The length of the CDR3 is 15 residues. For the CDR3, the DNA is TGTGCCAGCCTCGAGTTGCCGGGAGCTAACTATGGCTACACCTTC. Protein product: CASLELPGANYGYTF.

The CDR3 DNA follows: TGTGCCAGCAGTTATCAGTCCGATAACTATGGCTACACCTTC. This codes for CASSYQSDNYGYTF. The V and J genes are TRBV6-5 and TRBJ1-2, with unresolved D. This CDR3 region has 14 residues. From germline, CDR1 is MNHEY and CDR2 SVGAGI. V lost 3 bases and J lost 1, with 9 bases in between.

The gene calls are TRBV25-1 and TRBJ2-1; 8 bases match TRBD2. This CDR3 comprises 15 residues. After removal of 2 bases from V and 4 bases from J, the junction contained 4 bases not matched to a gene. CDR1 is MGHDK, CDR2 SYGVNS, per germline. The CDR3 sequence: CASSEASGRYNEQFF. The CDR3 DNA reads as TGTGCCAGCAGTGAAGCGAGCGGGAGATACAATGAGCAGTTCTTC.